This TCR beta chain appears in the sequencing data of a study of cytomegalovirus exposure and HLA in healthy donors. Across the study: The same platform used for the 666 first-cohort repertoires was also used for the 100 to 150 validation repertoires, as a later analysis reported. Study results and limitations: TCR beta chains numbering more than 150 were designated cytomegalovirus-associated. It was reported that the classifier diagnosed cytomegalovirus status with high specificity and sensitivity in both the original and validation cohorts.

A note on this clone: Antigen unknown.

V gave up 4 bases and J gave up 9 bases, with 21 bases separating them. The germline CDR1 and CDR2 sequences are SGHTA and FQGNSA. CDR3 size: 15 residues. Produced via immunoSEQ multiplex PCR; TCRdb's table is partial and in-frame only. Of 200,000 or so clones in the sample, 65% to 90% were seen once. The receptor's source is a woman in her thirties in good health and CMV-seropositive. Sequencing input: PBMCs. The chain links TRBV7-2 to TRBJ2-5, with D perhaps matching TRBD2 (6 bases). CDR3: CASSSPGTSRMSQYF. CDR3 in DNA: TGTGCCAGCAGCTCGCCCGGGACTTCCCGTATGTCCCAGTACTTC. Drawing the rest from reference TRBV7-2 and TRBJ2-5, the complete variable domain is GAGVSQSPSNKVTEKGKDVELRCDPISGHTALYWYRQSLGQGLEFLIYFQGNSAPDKSGLPSDRFSAERTGGSVSTLTIQRTQQEDSAVYLCASSSPGTSRMSQYFGPGTRLLVL.